Shown below are 14 T cell receptor beta chains from a single sample sequenced in a study of response to subunit inactivated influenza vaccine. TCRdb re-derived calls from the RT-PCR reads in MiXCR, one entry per CDR3 protein. The table has roughly 550,000 distinct CDR3 sequences, around a quarter seen once. These same records also appear under a second study, on T cells expressing NK-cell markers. That work adds: The cDNA for TCR beta came from 5'RACE template switching with UMIs.

Material: CD4+ T cells sorted from PBMCs, obtained about 13 days after vaccination. The receptors here all came from a man aged 50-60 years who received an inactivated influenza vaccine.

A few counts support this clonotype. The V and J genes are TRBV4-3 and TRBJ2-3; TRBD1 is a possible D gene (5 bases). The CDR3 loop spans 16 amino acids. Looked up from germline, CDR1 is LGHNA and CDR2 is YSLEER. V was cut by 3 bases and J by 3 bases, with 16 bases left in between. The DNA of the CDR3 is TGCGCCAGCAGCCAGGGCCGCAGGGTTGGTACAGATACGCAGTATTTT. This encodes CASSQGRRVGTDTQYF.

In its sample, this clonotype was seen many times. V is TRBV3-1 and J is TRBJ1-4, with unresolved D. Germline lookup yields CDR1 LGHDT and CDR2 YNNKEL (reference sequence). The CDR3 contains 15 residues. The V gene lost 0 bases and the J gene lost 10 bases, with 15 bases spanning the gap. In DNA, the CDR3 is TGTGCCAGCAGCCAAGACCTGACTCCGGGATTAAAACTGTTTTTT. Its translation is CASSQDLTPGLKLFF.

The sample holds many counts of this clonotype. The CDR3 DNA follows: TGCAGTGCTACAGAAGGTTTTGGGGGAGTCACAGATACGCAGTATTTT. It specifies CSATEGFGGVTDTQYF. This chain links TRBV20-1 with TRBJ2-3; D may be TRBD1 or TRBD2 (5 bases each). There are 16 residues in the CDR3. The V end lost 4 bases, the J end lost 2 bases, and 19 bases lay between the germline ends. Germline loops: CDR1 DFQATT, CDR2 SNEGSKA (reference sequence).

This rearrangement joins TRBV20-1 to TRBJ2-3, with 8 bases matching TRBD2. CDR1 and CDR2 (germline): DFQATT, SNEGSKA (reference sequence). This CDR3 spans 19 amino acids. V lost 2 bases to trimming and J lost 0 bases; unmatched junction nucleotides: 16. CDR3 sequence (DNA): TGCAGTGCTAGATCGGTGCGGGGGGCATTCTCTTCTAGCACAGATACGCAGTATTTT. It translates to CSARSVRGAFSSSTDTQYF.

CDR3 nucleotides: TGTGCCAGCAGCTTCCGGCAGAGTGGAAACACCATATATTTT. Residues: CASSFRQSGNTIYF. The V call is TRBV7-9, the J call TRBJ1-3; D is ambiguous. This CDR3 is built from 14 residues. V dropped 3 bases and J dropped 3 bases, with 9 bases sitting between them. Germline V gives CDR1 SEHNR, CDR2 FQNEAQ (reference sequence). Looking up the rest from reference TRBV7-9 and TRBJ1-3 gives the full variable domain: DTGVSQNPRHKITKRGQNVTFRCDPISEHNRLYWYRQTLGQGPEFLTYFQNEAQLEKSRLLSDRFSAERPKGSFSTLEIQRTEQGDSAMYLCASSFRQSGNTIYFGEGSWLTVV.

This clonotype was seen more than once but under ten times. This chain uses TRBV5-1 with TRBJ2-7, with D perhaps given as TRBD1 or TRBD2 (6 bases each). This CDR3 has 13 amino acids. Germline-derived CDR1 and CDR2 are SGHRS and YFSETQ. Trimming left V 4 bases short and J 4 bases short, with 12 bases between. The DNA of the CDR3 is TGCGCCAGCAGCCGCGGGACATTTTACGAGCAGTACTTC. Its protein product is CASSRGTFYEQYF.

This clonotype appeared a few times. V and J are TRBV24-1 and TRBJ2-2; D gene uncertain. Germline-derived CDR1 and CDR2 are KGHDR and SFDVKD. CDR3 length equals 12 residues. V was trimmed by 8 bases and J by 7 bases, leaving 10 bases between them. The CDR3 loop reads CATTTELGELFF. The CDR3 nucleotides are TGTGCCACCACCACAGAGCTCGGGGAGCTGTTTTTT.

The chain couples TRBV15 to TRBJ2-1, with TRBD2 identical over 8 bases. J lost 15 bases, V lost 0 bases, and 4 bases had no gene match. The CDR3 length is 12 residues. Germline values: CDR1 LNHNV, CDR2 YYDKDF (reference sequence). The CDR3 bases are TGTGCCACCAGCAGAGATTCGGCGGGGGGGTTCTTC. Encoded protein: CATSRDSAGGFF.

This chain connects TRBV20-1 to TRBJ2-3, with D possibly being TRBD1 (6 bases). Germline CDR1 is DFQATT and CDR2 is SNEGSKA (reference sequence). V gave up 4 bases and J gave up 1 base, with 9 bases separating them. This CDR3 is built from 13 residues. The CDR3, as DNA: TGCAGTGCTAAACAGGGTGGCACAGATACGCAGTATTTT. This encodes CSAKQGGTDTQYF.

This chain joins TRBV28 and TRBJ1-4, with 8 bases matching TRBD1. The J segment lost 13 bases and the V segment lost 6 bases, leaving 13 bases of the junction unmatched. This CDR3 has 14 amino acids. Germline CDR1 MDHEN, CDR2 SYDVKM. The CDR3 sequence: CASRRQGQRGSLFF. CDR3 in DNA: TGTGCCAGCAGGAGACAGGGGCAGCGGGGTTCACTGTTTTTT.

This clonotype was seen more than once but under ten times. V usage is TRBV7-8 and J usage is TRBJ1-2, with TRBD1 as a possible D gene (5 bases). The CDR3 is 14 residues long. CDR1 and CDR2 (germline): SGHVS, FQNEAQ. V shed 1 base and J shed 6 bases, with 12 bases lying between them. The CDR3 DNA sequence: TGTGCCAGCAGCTTAGATTGGCAGGGCGATGGCTACACCTTC. It is translated as CASSLDWQGDGYTF. The full variable domain, in which reference TRBV7-8 and TRBJ1-2 provide the parts outside the CDR3, is GAGVSQSPRYKVAKRGQDVALRCDPISGHVSLFWYQQALGQGPEFLTYFQNEAQLDKSGLPSDRFFAERPEGSVSTLKIQRTQQEDSAVYLCASSLDWQGDGYTFGSGTRLTVV.

This rearrangement joins TRBV21-1 to TRBJ2-7; TRBD1 reflects the table's D call only, with no check against the DNA. TRBV21-1 is a listed pseudogene. CDR3 size: 15 residues. CDR3 DNA sequence: TGTGCCAGCAGCTCAAGCCCCCATTATTCCTACGAGCAGTACTTC. Encoded protein: CASSSSPHYSYEQYF.

The V call is TRBV5-1, the J call TRBJ1-1; tentative D call: TRBD1 (6 bases). The CDR3 is 16 residues long. Germline values: CDR1 SGHRS, CDR2 YFSETQ. V was cut by 0 bases and J by 1 base, with 13 bases left in between. In DNA, the CDR3 is TGCGCCAGCAGCTTGGGTGGGGGCTCCGGGAACACTGAAGCTTTCTTT. This sequence encodes CASSLGGGSGNTEAFF.

CDR3: CASSTQGRGYNSPLHF. The CDR3, as DNA: TGTGCCAGCAGCACACAGGGAAGAGGGTATAATTCACCCCTCCACTTT. This chain connects TRBV7-2 to TRBJ1-6, with D possibly matching TRBD1 (6 bases). Germline V gene lookup returns CDR1 SGHTA and CDR2 FQGNSA. CDR3 length: 16 amino acids. Deletions cut 5 bases from V and 4 bases from J, with 15 bases between.